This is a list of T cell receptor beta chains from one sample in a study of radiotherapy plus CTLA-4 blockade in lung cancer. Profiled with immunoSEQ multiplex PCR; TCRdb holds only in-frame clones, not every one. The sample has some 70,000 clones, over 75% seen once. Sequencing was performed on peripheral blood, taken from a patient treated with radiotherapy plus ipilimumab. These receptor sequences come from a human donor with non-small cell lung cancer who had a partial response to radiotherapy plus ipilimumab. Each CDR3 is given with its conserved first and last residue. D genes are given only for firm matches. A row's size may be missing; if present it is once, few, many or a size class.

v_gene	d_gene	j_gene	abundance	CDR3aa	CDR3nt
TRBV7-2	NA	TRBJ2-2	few	CASSLATVTGELFF	TGTGCCAGCAGCTTAGCAACGGTCACCGGGGAGCTGTTTTTT
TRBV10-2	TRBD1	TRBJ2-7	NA	CASRRDRGYEQYF	TGCGCCAGCCGCCGGGACAGGGGATACGAGCAGTACTTC
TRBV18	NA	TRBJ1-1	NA	CASSPESGVSTEAFF	TGTGCCAGCTCACCGGAGTCAGGGGTTAGCACCGAAGCTTTCTTT
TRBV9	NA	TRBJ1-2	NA	CASSVAEANYGYTF	TGTGCCAGCAGCGTAGCAGAGGCTAACTATGGCTACACCTTC
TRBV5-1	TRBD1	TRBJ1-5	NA	CASSPGQGDQPQHF	TGCGCCAGCAGCCCGGGACAGGGCGATCAGCCCCAGCATTTT
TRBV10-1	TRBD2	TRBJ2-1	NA	CASSPIGRVGLSYNEQFF	TGCGCCAGCAGTCCCATAGGGAGGGTGGGGCTCTCCTACAATGAGCAGTTCTTC
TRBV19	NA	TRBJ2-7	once	CSPPGGGSYEQYF	TGTTCACCTCCTGGAGGAGGTTCCTACGAGCAGTACTTC
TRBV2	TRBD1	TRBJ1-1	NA	CASTRTGLNTEAFF	TGTGCCAGCACTAGGACAGGGTTGAACACTGAAGCTTTCTTT
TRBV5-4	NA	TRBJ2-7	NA	CASSRKDLATEQYF	TGTGCCAGCAGCCGAAAAGACCTAGCTACCGAGCAGTACTTC
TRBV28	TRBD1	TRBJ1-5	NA	CASSRRLRTGVGQPQHF	TGTGCCAGCAGCCGAAGACTCCGGACAGGGGTTGGTCAGCCCCAGCATTTT
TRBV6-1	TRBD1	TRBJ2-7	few	CASSLRDRGYEQYF	TGTGCCAGCAGCCTCCGGGACAGAGGCTACGAGCAGTACTTC
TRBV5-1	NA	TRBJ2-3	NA	CASSTGLRSIDTQYF	TGCGCCAGCAGCACCGGACTGCGTTCGATAGATACGCAGTATTTT
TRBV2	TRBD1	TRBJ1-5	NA	CASSDRTGRQPQHF	TGTGCCAGCAGTGATAGGACAGGGAGACAGCCCCAGCATTTT
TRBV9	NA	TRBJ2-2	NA	CASSESGAGELFF	TGTGCCAGCAGCGAAAGTGGAGCCGGGGAGCTGTTTTTT
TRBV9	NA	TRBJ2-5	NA	CASSVLSELGETQYF	TGTGCCAGCAGCGTATTAAGCGAGCTTGGGGAGACCCAGTACTTC
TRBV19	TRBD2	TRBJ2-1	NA	CASSGTSPPHEQFF	TGTGCCAGTTCAGGGACTAGCCCTCCCCATGAGCAGTTCTTC
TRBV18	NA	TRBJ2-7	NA	CASSPNRATHEQYF	TGTGCCAGCTCACCTAACAGGGCAACCCACGAGCAGTACTTC